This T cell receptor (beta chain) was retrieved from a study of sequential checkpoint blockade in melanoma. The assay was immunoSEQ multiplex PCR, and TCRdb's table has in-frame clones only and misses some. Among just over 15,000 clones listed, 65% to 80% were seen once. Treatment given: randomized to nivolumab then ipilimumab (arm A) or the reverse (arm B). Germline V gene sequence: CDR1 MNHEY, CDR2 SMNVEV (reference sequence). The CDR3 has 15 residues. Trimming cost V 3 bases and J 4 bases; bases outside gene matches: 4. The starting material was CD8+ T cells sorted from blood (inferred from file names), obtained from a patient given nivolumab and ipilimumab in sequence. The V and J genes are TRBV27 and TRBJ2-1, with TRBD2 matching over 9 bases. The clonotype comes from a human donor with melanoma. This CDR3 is CASSFSGSGYNEQFF. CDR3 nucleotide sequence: TGTGCCAGCAGTTTTAGCGGGAGTGGGTACAATGAGCAGTTCTTC.